Listed here are 27 T cell receptor beta chains from one sample, sequenced in a study of OX40 agonist ivuxolimab in advanced cancers. Library generation was performed with the immunoSEQ multiplex PCR assay. Imported from immuneACCESS, the table was reduced by TCRdb to in-frame sequences with V and J called. These copies leave out some clones; in studies compared against another copy, an unresolved V gene accounts for under half, and the cause of the remainder is not known. The sample contains some 70,000 clones, about 91% of them found a single time. 2.5% to 3% of the sample is taken by the ten largest. The material sequenced was CD4+ or CD8+ T cells sorted from blood, taken in a trial of the OX40 agonist ivuxolimab. The receptors come from an adult with an advanced solid tumor such as melanoma, head and neck, liver or kidney cancer.

V gene TRBV9 combines with J gene TRBJ1-2; D possibly corresponds to TRBD1 (6 bases). CDR1 SGDLS and CDR2 YYNGEE come from the germline V gene. Trimming shortened V by 0 bases and J by 8 bases, and 14 bases separated the two germline ends. The CDR3 is 14 residues long. The CDR3 DNA reads TGTGCCAGCAGCGTAGGCGCGGGGGCAGAGGGCTACACCTTC. This encodes CASSVGAGAEGYTF.

J is TRBJ2-7 and V is TRBV29-1; D is possibly TRBD1 (6 bases). V was shortened by 4 bases and J by 3 bases, with 10 bases between the two germline ends. Germline V lookup: CDR1 SQVTM, CDR2 ANQGSEA. CDR3 length: 12 residues. The CDR3 DNA reads TGCAGCGTTGTCAGGGGATTCTACGAGCAGTACTTC. It yields the protein CSVVRGFYEQYF.

The gene calls are TRBV7-9 and TRBJ2-3, with D uncertain. Germline V lookup: CDR1 SEHNR, CDR2 FQNEAQ (reference sequence). Trimming shortened V by 5 bases and J by 2 bases, and 14 bases separated the two germline ends. The CDR3 runs to 15 residues. CDR3 residues: CASSRPLGTTDTQYF. CDR3 in DNA: TGTGCCAGCAGCCGGCCTTTGGGAACCACAGATACGCAGTATTTT.

The V gene is TRBV19, the J gene TRBJ2-1, with TRBD2 matching over 9 bases. The germline V gene has CDR1 LNHDA and CDR2 SQIVND (reference sequence). Trimming removed 8 bases from V and 5 bases from J; junction bases left unmatched: 7. CDR3 length: 14 residues. The CDR3 region is CASSTSGPHNEQFF. CDR3 sequence (DNA): TGTGCCAGTTCTACTAGCGGGCCCCACAATGAGCAGTTCTTC.

The chain couples TRBV2 to TRBJ2-7; TRBD1 matches 9 bases. The CDR3 runs 14 residues. Per germline, CDR1 SNHLY and CDR2 FYNNEI. Trimming took 6 bases from V and 3 from J; bases not matched to a gene: 6. CDR3 sequence reads: CASSVGTGFYEQYF. The DNA for the CDR3 is TGTGCCAGCAGCGTCGGGACAGGGTTCTACGAGCAGTACTTC.

This chain links TRBV7-9 with TRBJ2-3, with 10 positions matching TRBD2. V shed 2 bases and J 5 bases; nucleotides not matched to a gene: 7. The germline gives CDR1 SEHNR, CDR2 FQNEAQ (reference sequence). The length of the CDR3 is 16 residues. DNA for the CDR3: TGTGCCAGCAGCTTACAACTAGCGGGGCCAAGAGATACGCAGTATTTT. Translation gives CASSLQLAGPRDTQYF.

J is TRBJ1-1 and V is TRBV5-4; tentative D call: TRBD1 (5 bases). The germline CDR1 and CDR2 sequences are SGHNT and YYREEE (reference sequence). The V and J ends lost 4 bases and 0 bases respectively, with 16 bases between them. This CDR3 contains 16 residues. In DNA, the CDR3 is TGTGCCAGCAGCCCCCCCGGGGCATCCATGAACACTGAAGCTTTCTTT. It is translated as CASSPPGASMNTEAFF.

This clone appeared a few times. This chain joins TRBV6-1 and TRBJ1-1; D unclear. In germline, CDR1 is MNHNS, CDR2 SASEGT. There are 14 residues in the CDR3. The V and J ends lost 6 bases and 0 bases respectively, with 11 bases between them. DNA for the CDR3: TGTGCCAGCAGCCCCTGGGCCCTGAACACTGAAGCTTTCTTT. This sequence encodes CASSPWALNTEAFF.

The V gene is TRBV7-2, the J gene TRBJ2-1; 9 bases line up with TRBD2. The CDR3 runs 16 residues. The V segment lost 6 bases and the J segment 2 bases; nucleotides outside the gene matches: 8. The germline gives CDR1 SGHTA, CDR2 FQGNSA. CDR3 residues: CASSPGPSGAYNEQFF. The CDR3 DNA follows: TGTGCCAGCAGTCCAGGGCCTAGCGGGGCCTACAATGAGCAGTTCTTC.

This clone has more than one count but fewer than ten. V is TRBV5-4 and J is TRBJ1-1; 7 nucleotides agree with TRBD1. The CDR3 is 16 residues long. The germline gives CDR1 SGHNT, CDR2 YYREEE (reference sequence). With 4 bases clipped from V and 1 base from J, the junction kept 10 bases outside the gene matches. The CDR3 DNA is TGTGCCAGCAGCGCTGAATTACAGGGGCCGAACACTGAAGCTTTCTTT. Translation gives CASSAELQGPNTEAFF.

The chain is built from TRBV5-1 and TRBJ1-2; possibly TRBD1 for D (5 bases). Germline values: CDR1 SGHRS, CDR2 YFSETQ. V gave up 2 bases and J gave up 3 bases, with 14 bases separating them. This CDR3 has 15 amino acids. CDR3 nucleotides: TGCGCCAGCAGCTTAGGACATAATTCGGACTATGGCTACACCTTC. As protein: CASSLGHNSDYGYTF.

The rearrangement links TRBV4-1 to TRBJ2-3; TRBD2 matches 9 bases. This CDR3 spans 17 amino acids. The germline gives CDR1 MGHRA, CDR2 YSYEKL. With V trimmed by 0 bases and J by 6 bases, 10 bases remained unmatched. CDR3 coding DNA: TGCGCCAGCAGCCAAGAAGGGCTAGCGGGGTTCCGGGATACGCAGTATTTT. Protein product: CASSQEGLAGFRDTQYF.

The V call is TRBV7-3, the J call TRBJ2-3, with 11 bases lining up with TRBD2. V shed 5 bases, J shed 2 bases, and the junction held 3 bases outside the gene matches. The CDR3 has 15 amino acids. Per germline, CDR1 SGHTA and CDR2 FQGTGA. The CDR3 is CASSATSGNTDTQYF. The DNA of the CDR3 is TGTGCCAGCAGCGCGACTAGCGGGAACACAGATACGCAGTATTTT.

In this sample, this clone turned up once. The chain couples TRBV5-6 to TRBJ1-2; D not resolved. Trimming cost V 0 bases and J 8 bases, with 11 bases left between them. This CDR3 is built from 13 residues. Germline V lookup: CDR1 SGHDT, CDR2 YYEEEE. The CDR3 is CASSLVAQNGYTF. CDR3 sequence (DNA): TGTGCCAGCAGCTTGGTAGCCCAAAACGGCTACACCTTC.

The chain is built from TRBV6-1 and TRBJ2-7; 8 bases agree with TRBD2. This CDR3 spans 14 amino acids. The germline gives CDR1 MNHNS, CDR2 SASEGT. Trimming took 6 bases from V and 3 from J; bases not matched to a gene: 7. CDR3 in amino acids: CASRPGLGSYEQYF. The DNA for the CDR3 is TGTGCCAGCAGGCCGGGACTAGGGAGCTACGAGCAGTACTTC.

This clone was seen once. The rearrangement links TRBV28 to TRBJ1-2; 7 bases agree with TRBD1. Germline assignment: CDR1 MDHEN and CDR2 SYDVKM. The CDR3 runs to 13 residues. J gave up 4 bases and V 5 bases, and 4 bases lay outside the gene matches. The DNA of the CDR3 is TGTGCCAGCAGTCCAGGGGGGGGCTATGGCTACACCTTC. This codes for CASSPGGGYGYTF.

This clone showed up just once. The chain employs TRBV7-3 and TRBJ2-3, with D possibly called TRBD1 or TRBD2 (6 bases each). Germline V gene sequence: CDR1 SGHTA, CDR2 FQGTGA. The germline V and J ends were trimmed by 4 bases and 4 bases, with 18 bases remaining between them. This CDR3 is 16 amino acids long. The CDR3 sequence is CASSSLIGGQSDTQYF. The CDR3 bases are TGTGCCAGCAGCTCACTTATAGGGGGGCAATCAGATACGCAGTATTTT. The variable domain in full, with the rest retrieved from reference TRBV7-3 and TRBJ2-3, is GAGVSQTPSNKVTEKGKYVELRCDPISGHTALYWYRQSLGQGPEFLIYFQGTGAADDSGLPNDRFFAVRPEGSVSTLKIQRTERGDSAVYLCASSSLIGGQSDTQYFGPGTRLTVL.

The rearrangement links TRBV19 to TRBJ2-1; TRBD2 matches at 8 bases. Germline-derived CDR1 and CDR2 are LNHDA and SQIVND (reference sequence). This CDR3 has 15 residues. Trimming removed 3 bases from V and 5 bases from J; junction bases left unmatched: 6. CDR3 DNA: TGTGCCAGTAGTATCCCGGGACTAGGTAACAATGAGCAGTTCTTC. Translated: CASSIPGLGNNEQFF.

The V gene is TRBV4-1, the J gene TRBJ2-2; D is tentatively TRBD1 or TRBD2 (6 bases each). Germline CDR1 and CDR2: MGHRA and YSYEKL. The V and J ends lost 0 bases and 6 bases respectively, with 17 bases between them. The CDR3 is 17 amino acids. This CDR3 is CASSQEPPGANAGELFF. CDR3 in DNA: TGCGCCAGCAGCCAAGAACCCCCGGGGGCGAATGCCGGGGAGCTGTTTTTT.

The gene calls are TRBV6-5 and TRBJ2-7; 9 bases match TRBD2. Germline V gives CDR1 MNHEY, CDR2 SVGAGI. The CDR3 totals 14 residues. V trimming: 6 bases; J trimming: 5 bases; junction bases outside the gene matches: 8. The CDR3 here is CASRRSGGKNEQYF. Here the CDR3 DNA reads TGTGCCAGCAGGCGAAGCGGGGGGAAAAACGAGCAGTACTTC.

This clone has a single count. The chain carries TRBV5-8 and TRBJ2-1; either TRBD1 or TRBD2 may supply D (5 bases each). The CDR3 spans 13 residues. Per germline, CDR1 SGHTS and CDR2 YDEGEE. Trimming took 0 bases from V and 10 from J, leaving 11 bases between them. In DNA, the CDR3 is TGTGCCAGCAGCTTGGGACCGGGACGAGAGCAGTTCTTC. Its translation: CASSLGPGREQFF.

The gene calls are TRBV11-2 and TRBJ1-2, with D unresolved. Germline-derived CDR1 and CDR2 are SGHAT and FQNNGV. The V end lost 6 bases, the J end lost 6 bases, and 14 bases lay between the germline ends. The CDR3 spans 13 residues. Written as DNA, the CDR3 is TGTGCCAGCAGTAGTAACGGGCTTAATGGCTACACCTTC. Translation: CASSSNGLNGYTF.

The chain is built from TRBV6-4 and TRBJ1-4, with 7 bases aligning to TRBD1. Germline lookup yields CDR1 MRHNA and CDR2 SNTAGT. V shed 5 bases and J 7 bases; nucleotides not matched to a gene: 4. The CDR3 runs 13 residues. CDR3 nucleotides: TGTGCCAGCAGTAGACAGGGCGGTGAAAAACTGTTTTTT. It specifies CASSRQGGEKLFF.

The chain carries TRBV7-9 and TRBJ2-7; D possibly corresponds to TRBD2 (6 bases). This CDR3 is 14 amino acids long. Trimming pared 3 bases from V and 0 bases from J, leaving 9 bases between. Germline V gene lookup returns CDR1 SEHNR and CDR2 FQNEAQ (reference sequence). This CDR3 reads CASSFGGTSYEQYF. The CDR3 DNA sequence: TGTGCCAGCAGCTTTGGCGGGACCTCCTACGAGCAGTACTTC.

J is TRBJ2-2 and V is TRBV27; tentatively, D is TRBD2 (5 bases). Trimming removed 0 bases at V and 3 bases at J, with 11 bases between. Germline-derived CDR1 and CDR2 are MNHEY and SMNVEV (reference sequence). The CDR3 consists of 16 residues. In DNA form, the CDR3 reads TGTGCCAGCAGTTTATCCCGGGGAACCGACACCGGGGAGCTGTTTTTT. Amino acid sequence: CASSLSRGTDTGELFF.

This clone turned up a few times. V is TRBV28 and J is TRBJ1-4; D is uncertain. The germline V and J ends were trimmed by 5 bases and 5 bases, with 12 bases remaining between them. The V gene's germline CDR1 is MDHEN and CDR2 SYDVKM. The CDR3 length is 14 residues. The CDR3 spells CASSVGGPNEKLFF. CDR3 DNA sequence: TGTGCCAGCAGTGTGGGAGGGCCAAATGAAAAACTGTTTTTT. The variable domain in full, completed from reference TRBV28 and TRBJ1-4, reads DVKVTQSSRYLVKRTGEKVFLECVQDMDHENMFWYRQDPGLGLRLIYFSYDVKMKEKGDIPEGYSVSREKKERFSLILESASTNQTSMYLCASSVGGPNEKLFFGSGTQLSVL.

The chain carries TRBV28 and TRBJ1-4, with 8 bases matching TRBD1. V dropped 4 bases and J dropped 0; count of bases not matched to a gene: 4. The CDR3 consists of 16 residues. CDR1 is MDHEN, CDR2 SYDVKM, per germline. The DNA for the CDR3 is TGTGCCAGCAGTTCCTCACAGGGGGCAACTAATGAAAAACTGTTTTTT. Protein sequence: CASSSSQGATNEKLFF.